Below, 24 T cell receptor beta chains from the same sample are listed, as sequenced in a study of regulatory T cells in long-lasting Graves disease. Noted time point: newly diagnosed GD, antithyroid drugs for less than 3 months. The TCR library was made from RNA extracted from PBMCs. Researchers made TCR beta libraries by using iRepertoire HTBI primers and running Arm-PCR on CDR3 regions. Using its own MiXCR run on the multiplex PCR reads, TCRdb lists one record per CDR3 protein. The repertoire holds hundreds of thousands of distinct CDR3 sequences, with over 15% as singletons. The sample was also linked to a second study, of T cells in Graves' hyperthyroidism and ophthalmopathy.

The starting material was peripheral blood mononuclear cells (PBMCs), obtained at new diagnosis, from a patient treated with antithyroid drugs. These TCRs come from a man aged 40-49 years with Graves disease.

The genes are TRBV7-2 and TRBJ2-3; 8 bases map to TRBD2. Germline loops: CDR1 SGHTA, CDR2 FQGNSA. V trimming: 3 bases; J trimming: 2 bases; junction bases outside the gene matches: 7. CDR3 length: 16 amino acids. The CDR3 is CASSFPVAGLTDTQYF. In DNA form, the CDR3 reads TGTGCCAGCAGCTTCCCGGTAGCGGGACTCACAGATACGCAGTATTTT.

The V and J genes are TRBV2 and TRBJ2-5; 9 bases agree with TRBD2. This CDR3 is 15 amino acids long. Germline assignment: CDR1 SNHLY and CDR2 FYNNEI. V shed 7 bases and J 4 bases; nucleotides not matched to a gene: 10. The CDR3 region is CASTGGGASGETQYF. In nucleotides, the CDR3 is TGTGCCAGCACGGGCGGGGGGGCGTCGGGAGAGACCCAGTACTTC.

This clonotype was counted at least ten times. The gene calls are TRBV6-1 and TRBJ1-1; D uncertain. Germline V gene sequence: CDR1 MNHNS, CDR2 SASEGT. This CDR3 has 15 amino acids. With 1 base removed from V and 4 bases from J, the gap between germline ends came to 13 bases. CDR3 region: CASSEDVFVGTEAFF. The CDR3 DNA follows: TGTGCCAGCAGTGAAGACGTATTCGTAGGCACTGAAGCTTTCTTT.

This clonotype was seen at least ten times. The gene calls are TRBV12-3 or TRBV12-4 and TRBJ1-1; D is unclear. Trimming removed 3 bases from V and 0 bases from J, with 8 bases in between. This CDR3 region has 14 residues. CDR3 protein: CASSFKGMNTEAFF. The CDR3 nucleotides read TGTGCCAGCAGTTTTAAGGGAATGAACACTGAAGCTTTCTTT.

This clonotype was found many times. The chain links TRBV2 to TRBJ2-5; D gene uncertain. The CDR3 has 14 residues. The germline V gene has CDR1 SNHLY and CDR2 FYNNEI. V gave up 0 bases and J gave up 5 bases, with 10 bases separating them. The CDR3 DNA sequence: TGTGCCAGCAGTGAAGCGCTTCATAGGGAGACCCAGTACTTC. This gives the protein CASSEALHRETQYF.

The table lists this clonotype with a few counts. The genes are TRBV5-6 and TRBJ1-1; D call uncertain. The CDR3 sequence is 13 residues long. The V end lost 1 base, the J end lost 1 base, and 5 bases lay between the germline ends. Germline V CDR1 and CDR2: SGHDT, YYEEEE. The chain's CDR3 is CASSLPRNTEAFF. The CDR3 nucleotides are TGTGCCAGCAGCTTGCCGAGGAACACTGAAGCTTTCTTT.

This clonotype was found a few times. This chain's CDR3 is CAAGEAGGQYEQYF. CDR3 sequence (DNA): TGTGCCGCCGGGGAGGCGGGGGGGCAGTACGAGCAGTACTTC. The V call is TRBV3-1, the J call TRBJ2-7; 9 nucleotides line up with TRBD2. V dropped 11 bases and J dropped 4; count of bases not matched to a gene: 12. In germline, CDR1 is LGHDT, CDR2 YNNKEL (reference sequence). The CDR3 runs to 14 residues.

This clonotype has a count of ten or more. The J gene is TRBJ2-5, the V gene TRBV5-1; TRBD1 agrees at 7 bases. The CDR3 is 17 residues long. Germline V CDR1 and CDR2: SGHRS, YFSETQ. The V segment lost 0 bases and the J segment 0 bases; nucleotides outside the gene matches: 8. In DNA form, the CDR3 reads TGCGCCAGCAGCTTGGACAGGGGAAAGGTCAACCAAGAGACCCAGTACTTC. Translation gives CASSLDRGKVNQETQYF.

This clonotype was seen at least ten times. The chain is built from TRBV20-1 and TRBJ1-5; 7 bases fit TRBD1. CDR1 is DFQATT, CDR2 SNEGSKA, per germline (reference sequence). This CDR3 region has 13 residues. The CDR3 region has the DNA TGCAGCGGGAGGAGGGGGCTAGGTGTTCCCCAGCATTTT. It specifies CSGRRGLGVPQHF.

This clonotype was observed many times. V and J are TRBV5-1 and TRBJ2-7; 7 nucleotides match TRBD1. V gave up 5 bases and J gave up 2 bases; unmatched junction bases: 4. Germline CDR1 SGHRS, CDR2 YFSETQ. The CDR3 has 13 residues. The CDR3 protein is CASSYGTAYEQYF. The CDR3 DNA reads TGCGCCAGCAGTTATGGGACAGCCTACGAGCAGTACTTC. Combining the CDR3 with reference TRBV5-1 and TRBJ2-7 gives the whole variable domain KAGVTQTPRYLIKTRGQQVTLSCSPISGHRSVSWYQQTPGQGLQFLFEYFSETQRNKGNFPGRFSGRQFSNSRSEMNVSTLELGDSALYLCASSYGTAYEQYFGPGTRLTVT.

Concerning this clonotype: A read error is likely here: a far larger clone is one base away. The chain uses TRBV28 and TRBJ2-5, with D unresolved. With the DNA end fitting TRBJ2-1 better, the J assignment may be wrong. The germline V gene encodes CDR1 MDHEN and CDR2 SYDVKM. This CDR3 has 13 residues. This chain's CDR3 is CASSLGSEYEQFF. CDR3 DNA: TGTGCCAGCAGTTTAGGGTCGGAATACGAGCAGTTCTTC.

The sample holds many counts of this clonotype. The chain combines TRBV5-1 with TRBJ1-1; no definite D call. The CDR3 covers 15 residues. CDR1 is SGHRS, CDR2 YFSETQ, per germline. The V end was cut by 3 bases, the J end by 4 bases, with 16 bases between. The CDR3 sequence: CASSSEPDSSTEAFF. CDR3 DNA: TGCGCCAGCAGCTCCGAGCCCGATTCATCCACTGAAGCTTTCTTT.

The chain combines TRBV12-3 or TRBV12-4 with TRBJ1-3; 8 bases are shared with TRBD1. V trimming: 8 bases; J trimming: 4 bases; junction bases outside the gene matches: 10. CDR3 length: 15 amino acids. CDR3 in amino acids: CASGSSWTGGNTIYF. DNA of the CDR3: TGTGCCAGCGGGTCCTCATGGACAGGGGGAAACACCATATATTTT.

The table lists this clonotype with a few counts. V usage is TRBV3-1 and J usage is TRBJ1-2, with 7 bases fitting TRBD1. With 2 bases clipped from V and 5 bases from J, the junction kept 5 bases outside the gene matches. Germline V gives CDR1 LGHDT, CDR2 YNNKEL (reference sequence). CDR3 length equals 14 residues. CDR3 loop: CASSQTNRGYGYTF. The CDR3 DNA is TGTGCCAGCAGCCAAACAAACAGGGGTTATGGCTACACCTTC. Supplemented by reference TRBV3-1 and TRBJ1-2, the full variable domain reads DTAVSQTPKYLVTQMGNDKSIKCEQNLGHDTMYWYKQDSKKFLKIMFSYNNKELIINETVPNRFSPKSPDKAHLNLHINSLELGDSAVYFCASSQTNRGYGYTFGSGTRLTVV.

The CDR3: CAIRARDYEQYF. The CDR3 nucleotides read TGTGCCATCAGGGCGAGGGACTACGAGCAGTACTTC. The chain couples TRBV10-3 to TRBJ2-7; the D gene is possibly TRBD2 (5 bases). V lost 6 bases and J lost 3, with 9 bases in between. Germline CDR1 and CDR2: ENHRY and SYGVKD. The CDR3 sequence is 12 residues long.

In this sample, this clonotype turned up many times. J is TRBJ2-5 and V is TRBV20-1; D is undetermined. Trimming pared 5 bases from V and 4 bases from J, leaving 8 bases between. The length of the CDR3 is 11 residues. Germline assignment: CDR1 DFQATT and CDR2 SNEGSKA (reference sequence). In DNA, the CDR3 is TGCAGTGCTGGACGATCAGAGACCCAGTACTTC. Translating it yields CSAGRSETQYF.

This clonotype was counted only a few times. This chain joins TRBV7-3 and TRBJ2-1, with TRBD2 identical over 7 bases. Unmatched junction bases numbered 8, after V lost 7 bases and J lost 5 bases. The CDR3 loop spans 14 amino acids. Germline V CDR1 and CDR2: SGHTA, FQGTGA. The DNA of the CDR3 is TGTGCCAGCACTCCGGGCGGGGGACACAATGAGCAGTTCTTC. Amino acids: CASTPGGGHNEQFF.

This clonotype was found a few times. The J gene is TRBJ2-7, the V gene TRBV10-1; TRBD1 matches at 8 bases. Trimming at V came to 8 bases and at J to 4 bases, leaving 10 bases not matched to a gene. The CDR3 is 14 residues long. Germline CDR1 and CDR2: WNHNN and SYGVQD (reference sequence). Written as DNA, the CDR3 is TGCGCCAGCTCGGAGGGACAGGACCTTTACGAGCAGTACTTC. This codes for CASSEGQDLYEQYF.

V gene TRBV6-2 or TRBV6-3 combines with J gene TRBJ2-3; 9 bases align to TRBD2. Germline-derived CDR1 and CDR2 are MNHEY and SVGEGT. The CDR3 runs 15 residues. With 5 bases clipped from V and 4 bases from J, the junction kept 7 bases outside the gene matches. In nucleotides, the CDR3 is TGTGCCAGCAGTGGTCTCGGCGGGAGGGCAGATACGCAGTATTTT. The encoded protein is CASSGLGGRADTQYF.

In this sample, this clonotype turned up many times. The chain joins TRBV9 to TRBJ1-1; 12 bases map to TRBD1. In germline, CDR1 is SGDLS, CDR2 YYNGEE. V dropped 7 bases and J dropped 11; count of bases not matched to a gene: 3. This CDR3 has 11 residues. The CDR3 region is CASGDRGPAFF. CDR3 bases: TGTGCCAGCGGGGACAGGGGGCCTGCTTTCTTT. Combining the CDR3 with reference TRBV9 and TRBJ1-1 gives the whole variable domain DSGVTQTPKHLITATGQRVTLRCSPRSGDLSVYWYQQSLDQGLQFLIQYYNGEERAKGNILERFSAQQFPDLHSELNLSSLELGDSALYFCASGDRGPAFFGQGTRLTVV.

This clonotype was observed many times. The chain uses TRBV15 and TRBJ1-2; D perhaps matches TRBD1 (5 bases). In germline, CDR1 is LNHNV, CDR2 YYDKDF (reference sequence). V was shortened by 5 bases and J by 4 bases, with 8 bases between the two germline ends. The CDR3 runs to 12 residues. The CDR3 loop is CATSGGAYGYTF. CDR3 sequence (DNA): TGTGCCACCAGCGGCGGGGCCTATGGCTACACCTTC.

This clonotype came up many times. The genes are TRBV20-1 and TRBJ1-1; TRBD1 matches 7 bases. CDR3 size: 17 residues. CDR1 DFQATT and CDR2 SNEGSKA come from the germline V gene (reference sequence). Trimming removed 0 bases from V and 1 base from J; junction bases left unmatched: 11. This CDR3 reads CSARDRWRQGGNTEAFF. The CDR3 nucleotides are TGCAGTGCTAGAGATCGTTGGCGACAGGGTGGGAACACTGAAGCTTTCTTT.

This clonotype showed up just a few times. CDR3 nucleotide sequence: TGTGCCTGGAGTCCGATGGACAGGGAGATTGGCAATGGCTACACCTTC. Encoded protein: CAWSPMDREIGNGYTF. The rearrangement uses TRBV30 and TRBJ1-2; the match to TRBD1 covers 8 bases. Germline loops: CDR1 GTSNPN, CDR2 SVGIG (reference sequence). This CDR3 region has 16 residues. The V segment lost 2 bases and the J segment 6 bases; nucleotides outside the gene matches: 14. Full variable domain (rest looked up from reference TRBV30 and TRBJ1-2): SQTIHQWPATLVQPVGSPLSLECTVEGTSNPNLYWYRQAAGRGLQLLFYSVGIGQISSEVPQNLSASRPQDRQFILSSKKLLLSDSGFYLCAWSPMDREIGNGYTFGSGTRLTVV.

This clonotype was seen at least ten times. The chain uses TRBV11-2 and TRBJ1-1; D is uncertain. The length of the CDR3 is 15 residues. CDR1 and CDR2 (germline): SGHAT, FQNNGV. Deletions cut 0 bases from V and 3 bases from J, with 11 bases between. In nucleotides, the CDR3 is TGTGCCAGCAGCTTAGATGTTGGCAGGTACACTGAAGCTTTCTTT. Residues: CASSLDVGRYTEAFF.